What follows are 5 T cell receptor beta chains derived from one specimen sequenced in a study of T cell responses to AZD1222 COVID-19 vaccine. Sequencing used immunoSEQ multiplex PCR; TCRdb keeps in-frame clones, though not all of them. The data contain just over 90,000 clones, over 75% of them singletons. The sample was peripheral blood, taken 28 days after the second AZD1222 dose. The origin of the receptors is an adult who received the AZD1222 COVID-19 vaccine.

The chain recombines TRBV6-4 with TRBJ1-1, with D possibly TRBD1 on 5 matching bases. Germline assignment: CDR1 MRHNA and CDR2 SNTAGT. The V gene lost 0 bases and the J gene lost 3 bases, with 11 bases spanning the gap. This CDR3 is 15 amino acids long. The CDR3 coding sequence is TGTGCCAGCAGTGACTCGGGACCAACCGACACTGAAGCTTTCTTT. Translated: CASSDSGPTDTEAFF.

The chain uses TRBV18 and TRBJ2-7; D is unclear. The CDR3 has 12 amino acids. Per germline, CDR1 KGHSH and CDR2 LQKENI. Trimming stripped 1 base from V and 6 bases from J, with 7 bases between. This chain's CDR3 is CASSPQGSEQYF. As DNA, the CDR3 is TGTGCCAGCTCACCACAGGGAAGCGAGCAGTACTTC.

This clone showed up just once. This sequence joins TRBV10-3 and TRBJ1-2; D not certain. Germline V gene sequence: CDR1 ENHRY, CDR2 SYGVKD. This CDR3 comprises 21 residues. Between the trimmed V and J ends, which lost 0 bases and 4 bases, there was a span of 30 bases. In DNA form, the CDR3 reads TGTGCCATCAGTGAGTCGGCCGCAAACCTCGGACCCTTTTGGTCGGGCTATGGCTACACCTTC. This sequence encodes CAISESAANLGPFWSGYGYTF.

This sequence joins TRBV7-9 and TRBJ1-3, with D maybe TRBD1 (5 bases). Per germline, CDR1 SEHNR and CDR2 FQNEAQ (reference sequence). Trimming took 3 bases from V and 1 from J, leaving 16 bases between them. The CDR3 runs 17 residues. This CDR3 reads CASSFGGEGVSGNTIYF. CDR3 DNA: TGTGCCAGCAGCTTCGGGGGTGAAGGGGTTTCTGGAAACACCATATATTTT.

The chain links TRBV6-5 to TRBJ1-2; D gene uncertain. The CDR3 runs to 12 residues. CDR1 and CDR2 from the germline V gene are MNHEY and SVGAGI. Trimming stripped 6 bases from V and 2 bases from J, with 7 bases between. This CDR3 is CASRQTNYGYTF. As DNA, the CDR3 is TGTGCCAGCAGACAGACCAACTATGGCTACACCTTC.